A selection of T cell receptor beta chains follows, all from one sample in a study of blood T cell repertoires in COVID-19. Libraries were prepared by immunoSEQ multiplex PCR; TCRdb keeps only in-frame clonotypes and omits some of them. The sample has around 250,000 clones; about nine tenths are singletons. The sample comprised peripheral blood. The receptors here all came from a man aged 35 to 55 with active or convalescent COVID-19. Both conserved end residues are trimmed from each CDR3. Fields, in order: J gene, V gene, clone size, CDR3 protein. Only some rows state a clone size, as once, few, many or a class for expanded clones.

J gene: TRBJ2-5
V gene: TRBV28
clone size: NA
CDR3 protein: ASCGLRQVETQY

J gene: TRBJ2-2
V gene: TRBV25-1
clone size: NA
CDR3 protein: ASRDGAGELF

J gene: TRBJ1-5
V gene: TRBV4-1
clone size: NA
CDR3 protein: ASSQDFWDRGVWPQH

J gene: TRBJ1-3
V gene: TRBV19
clone size: few
CDR3 protein: ASSHGGQGSVRGNTIY

J gene: TRBJ2-3
V gene: TRBV5-6
clone size: few
CDR3 protein: ASGYTGGAYDTQY

J gene: TRBJ2-3
V gene: TRBV27
clone size: NA
CDR3 protein: ASSFGHGGTDTQY

J gene: TRBJ2-2
V gene: TRBV11-1
clone size: NA
CDR3 protein: ASSDPRGRSGELF

J gene: TRBJ2-3
V gene: TRBV5-1
clone size: few
CDR3 protein: ASSYHQGGRDTQY

J gene: TRBJ2-6
V gene: TRBV7-6
clone size: NA
CDR3 protein: ASSPRYTGRASGANVLT

J gene: TRBJ1-5
V gene: TRBV18
clone size: once
CDR3 protein: ASSPVSGQANQPQH

J gene: TRBJ2-5
V gene: TRBV2
clone size: NA
CDR3 protein: ASRDRGHAETQY

J gene: TRBJ2-2
V gene: TRBV11-2
clone size: NA
CDR3 protein: ASSSGQGITGELF

J gene: TRBJ1-2
V gene: TRBV5-1
clone size: NA
CDR3 protein: ASSPGVRTGLYGYT

J gene: TRBJ2-1
V gene: TRBV7-3
clone size: NA
CDR3 protein: ASSLMVSGGADEQF

J gene: TRBJ2-7
V gene: TRBV5-1
clone size: once
CDR3 protein: ASSLELAGAYEQY

J gene: TRBJ2-7
V gene: TRBV6-6
clone size: NA
CDR3 protein: ASSTAGGEQY

J gene: TRBJ1-3
V gene: TRBV24-1
clone size: NA
CDR3 protein: ATSSGVGSGNTIY

J gene: TRBJ1-1
V gene: TRBV2
clone size: NA
CDR3 protein: ASAVSTEAF

J gene: TRBJ2-1
V gene: TRBV11-3
clone size: NA
CDR3 protein: ASSLEGGHRNEQF

J gene: TRBJ2-1
V gene: TRBV5-6
clone size: NA
CDR3 protein: ASSGDRDTYNEQF

J gene: TRBJ1-4
V gene: TRBV30
clone size: NA
CDR3 protein: ASSLGDSIEKLF

J gene: TRBJ2-1
V gene: TRBV9
clone size: NA
CDR3 protein: ASSGTSSGYNEQF

J gene: TRBJ2-1
V gene: TRBV10-3
clone size: NA
CDR3 protein: AIRPGTGYGEQF

J gene: TRBJ1-1
V gene: TRBV12-3/TRBV12-4
clone size: NA
CDR3 protein: ASSIRQGAF

J gene: TRBJ2-5
V gene: TRBV7-8
clone size: NA
CDR3 protein: ASSYSGTLRGETQY

J gene: TRBJ1-5
V gene: TRBV6-5
clone size: NA
CDR3 protein: ASIGRFGNQPQH

J gene: TRBJ2-3
V gene: TRBV7-6
clone size: NA
CDR3 protein: ASSLGTDRTDTQY

J gene: TRBJ1-5
V gene: TRBV6-1
clone size: NA
CDR3 protein: ASSEWSGMDQPQH

J gene: TRBJ2-7
V gene: TRBV10-2
clone size: NA
CDR3 protein: ASSGLDFGEQY

J gene: TRBJ2-7
V gene: TRBV9
clone size: NA
CDR3 protein: ASSPAGVAYEQY

J gene: TRBJ2-7
V gene: TRBV6-1
clone size: NA
CDR3 protein: ASSESGPGEQY

J gene: TRBJ1-4
V gene: TRBV6-5
clone size: NA
CDR3 protein: ASSYSSGLEKLF

J gene: TRBJ1-5
V gene: TRBV5-5
clone size: NA
CDR3 protein: ASSFGQGKSQPQH

J gene: TRBJ1-1
V gene: TRBV6-5
clone size: NA
CDR3 protein: ASRASSGRHTEAF

J gene: TRBJ2-3
V gene: TRBV9
clone size: NA
CDR3 protein: ASSISGISDTQY

J gene: TRBJ1-4
V gene: TRBV5-5
clone size: few
CDR3 protein: ASIRQGAREKLF

J gene: TRBJ2-2
V gene: TRBV7-3
clone size: NA
CDR3 protein: ASSFVSEGTSGELF

J gene: TRBJ2-7
V gene: TRBV7-9
clone size: NA
CDR3 protein: ASSPGGGQY

J gene: TRBJ2-1
V gene: TRBV5-1
clone size: NA
CDR3 protein: ASSSGLAGENEQF

J gene: TRBJ2-7
V gene: TRBV19
clone size: few
CDR3 protein: ASTRGLAGGSEQY

J gene: TRBJ2-3
V gene: TRBV11-3
clone size: NA
CDR3 protein: ASSLGQGLGDTQY

J gene: TRBJ2-5
V gene: TRBV11-1
clone size: NA
CDR3 protein: ASSSGTGRQETQY

J gene: TRBJ2-7
V gene: TRBV18
clone size: NA
CDR3 protein: ASSPKGQGAYEQY

J gene: TRBJ1-1
V gene: TRBV28
clone size: NA
CDR3 protein: ASNGHGNTEAF

J gene: TRBJ2-1
V gene: TRBV6-4
clone size: few
CDR3 protein: ATPLRQGGYNEQF

J gene: TRBJ2-4
V gene: TRBV6-1
clone size: NA
CDR3 protein: ASSEGLAKNIQY

J gene: TRBJ2-5
V gene: TRBV14
clone size: NA
CDR3 protein: ASSPGLSLQETQY

J gene: TRBJ1-2
V gene: TRBV16
clone size: NA
CDR3 protein: ASSQSTASGYT

J gene: TRBJ2-3
V gene: TRBV7-8
clone size: NA
CDR3 protein: ASSLWDSTDTQY

J gene: TRBJ2-7
V gene: TRBV7-6
clone size: NA
CDR3 protein: ASSPAGRIGREQY

J gene: TRBJ2-1
V gene: TRBV10-1
clone size: NA
CDR3 protein: ASSSSGGALSEQF